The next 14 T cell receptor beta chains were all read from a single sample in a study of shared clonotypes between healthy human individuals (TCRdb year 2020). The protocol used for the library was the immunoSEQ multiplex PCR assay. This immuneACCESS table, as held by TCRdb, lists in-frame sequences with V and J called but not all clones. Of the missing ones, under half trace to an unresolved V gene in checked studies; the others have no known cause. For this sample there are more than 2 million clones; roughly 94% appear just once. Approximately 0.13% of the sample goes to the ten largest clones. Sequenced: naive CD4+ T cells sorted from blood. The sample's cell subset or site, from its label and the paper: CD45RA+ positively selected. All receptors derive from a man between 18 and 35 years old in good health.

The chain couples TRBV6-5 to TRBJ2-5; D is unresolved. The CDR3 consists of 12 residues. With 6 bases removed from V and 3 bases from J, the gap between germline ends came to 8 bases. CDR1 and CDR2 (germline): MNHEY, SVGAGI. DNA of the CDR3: TGTGCCAGCAGGGGGTCTGAAGAGACCCAGTACTTC. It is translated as CASRGSEETQYF.

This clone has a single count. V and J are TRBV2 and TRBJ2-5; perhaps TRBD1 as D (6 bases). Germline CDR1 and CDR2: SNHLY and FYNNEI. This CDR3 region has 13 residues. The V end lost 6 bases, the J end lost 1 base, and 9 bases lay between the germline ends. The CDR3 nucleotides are TGTGCCAGCAGCCGGGACATCCAAGAGACCCAGTACTTC. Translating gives CASSRDIQETQYF.

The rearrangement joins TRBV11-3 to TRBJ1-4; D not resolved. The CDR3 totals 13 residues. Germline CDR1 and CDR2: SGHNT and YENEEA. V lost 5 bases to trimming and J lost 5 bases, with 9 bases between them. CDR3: CASSPRANEKLFF. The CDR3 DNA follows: TGTGCCAGCAGCCCAAGGGCCAATGAAAAACTGTTTTTT. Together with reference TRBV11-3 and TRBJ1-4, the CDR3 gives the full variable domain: EAGVVQSPRYKIIEKKQPVAFWCNPISGHNTLYWYLQNLGQGPELLIRYENEEAVDDSQLPKDRFSAERLKGVDSTLKIQPAELGDSAVYLCASSPRANEKLFFGSGTQLSVL.

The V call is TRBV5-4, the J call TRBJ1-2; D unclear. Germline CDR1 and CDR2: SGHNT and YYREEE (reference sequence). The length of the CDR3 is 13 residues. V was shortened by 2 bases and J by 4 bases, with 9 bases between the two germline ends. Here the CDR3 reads CASSFRGGYGYTF. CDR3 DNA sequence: TGTGCCAGCAGCTTTCGGGGTGGCTATGGCTACACCTTC.

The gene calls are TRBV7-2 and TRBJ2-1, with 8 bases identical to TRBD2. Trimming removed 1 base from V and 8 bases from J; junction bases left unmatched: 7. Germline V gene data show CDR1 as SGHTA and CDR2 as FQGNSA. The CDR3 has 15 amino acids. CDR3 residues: CASSLGSGNRYEQFF. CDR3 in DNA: TGTGCCAGCAGCTTAGGTAGCGGGAATCGCTATGAGCAGTTCTTC.

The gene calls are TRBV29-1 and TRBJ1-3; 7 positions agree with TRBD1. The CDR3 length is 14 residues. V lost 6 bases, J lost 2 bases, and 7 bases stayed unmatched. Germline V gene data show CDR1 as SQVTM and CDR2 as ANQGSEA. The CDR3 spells CSVQPTGPGNTIYF. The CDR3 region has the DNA TGCAGCGTCCAGCCGACAGGGCCTGGAAACACCATATATTTT. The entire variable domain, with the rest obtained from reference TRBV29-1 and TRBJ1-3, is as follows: SAVISQKPSRDICQRGTSLTIQCQVDSQVTMMFWYRQQPGQSLTLIATANQGSEATYESGFVIDKFPISRPNLTFSTLTVSNMSPEDSSIYLCSVQPTGPGNTIYFGEGSWLTVV.

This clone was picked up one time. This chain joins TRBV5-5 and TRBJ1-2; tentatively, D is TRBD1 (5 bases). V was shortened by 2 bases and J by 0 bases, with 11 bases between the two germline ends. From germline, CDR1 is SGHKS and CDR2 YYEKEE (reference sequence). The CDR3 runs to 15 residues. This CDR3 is CASSLGQGSNYGYTF. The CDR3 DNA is TGTGCCAGCAGCTTAGGTCAGGGATCTAACTATGGCTACACCTTC.

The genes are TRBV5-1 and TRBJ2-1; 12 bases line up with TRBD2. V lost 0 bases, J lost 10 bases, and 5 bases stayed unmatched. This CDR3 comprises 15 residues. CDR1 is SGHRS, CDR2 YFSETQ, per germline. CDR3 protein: CASSLEASGGAEQFF. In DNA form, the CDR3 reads TGCGCCAGCAGCTTGGAGGCTAGCGGGGGGGCCGAGCAGTTCTTC.

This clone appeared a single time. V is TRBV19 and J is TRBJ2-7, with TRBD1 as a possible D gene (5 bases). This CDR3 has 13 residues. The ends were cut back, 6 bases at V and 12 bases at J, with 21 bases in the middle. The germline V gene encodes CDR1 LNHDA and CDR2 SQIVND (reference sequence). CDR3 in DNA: TGTGCCAGTAGCAGTAATGGGGCAACACCGGCGTACTTC. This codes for CASSSNGATPAYF.

CDR3 in amino acids: CASSEVRHKETQYF. The CDR3 coding sequence is TGTGCCAGCAGTGAAGTTCGGCATAAAGAGACCCAGTACTTC. The rearrangement uses TRBV6-1 and TRBJ2-5, with D uncertain. This CDR3 contains 14 residues. The V end lost 1 base, the J end lost 3 bases, and 9 bases lay between the germline ends. The germline CDR1 and CDR2 sequences are MNHNS and SASEGT.

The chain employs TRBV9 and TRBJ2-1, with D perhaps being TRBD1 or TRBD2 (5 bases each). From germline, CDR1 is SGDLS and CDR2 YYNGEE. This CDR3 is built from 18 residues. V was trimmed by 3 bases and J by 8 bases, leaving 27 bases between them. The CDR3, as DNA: TGTGCCAGCAGCGCTTACTCACCCGGGACGGTGGGGTTCTATGAGCAGTTCTTC. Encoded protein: CASSAYSPGTVGFYEQFF.

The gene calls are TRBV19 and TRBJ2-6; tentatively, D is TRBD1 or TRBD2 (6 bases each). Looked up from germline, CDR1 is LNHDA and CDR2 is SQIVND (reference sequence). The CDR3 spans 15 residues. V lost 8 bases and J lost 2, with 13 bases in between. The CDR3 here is CASGGGGAGANVLTF. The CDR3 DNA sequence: TGTGCCAGTGGGGGCGGAGGGGCTGGGGCCAACGTCCTGACTTTC. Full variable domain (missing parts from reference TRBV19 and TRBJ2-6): DGGITQSPKYLFRKEGQNVTLSCEQNLNHDAMYWYRQDPGQGLRLIYYSQIVNDFQKGDIAEGYSVSREKKESFPLTVTSAQKNPTAFYLCASGGGGAGANVLTFGAGSRLTVL.

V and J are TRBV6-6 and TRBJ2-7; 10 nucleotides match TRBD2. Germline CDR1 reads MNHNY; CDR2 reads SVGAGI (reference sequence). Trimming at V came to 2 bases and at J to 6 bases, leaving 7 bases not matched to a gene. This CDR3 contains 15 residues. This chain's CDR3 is CASSYIASGGGEQYF. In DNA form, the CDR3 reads TGTGCCAGCAGTTACATTGCCAGCGGGGGGGGCGAGCAGTACTTC.

CDR3 nucleotides: TGCGCCAGCAGCTTTAGCGGGAGATCCGCAGATACGCAGTATTTT. This codes for CASSFSGRSADTQYF. The rearrangement links TRBV5-1 to TRBJ2-3, with 9 bases aligning to TRBD2. Germline values: CDR1 SGHRS, CDR2 YFSETQ. Trimming at V came to 2 bases and at J to 4 bases, leaving 5 bases not matched to a gene. CDR3 length: 15 amino acids.